A selection of T cell receptor beta chains follows, all from one sample in a study of T cell repertoires in cytomegalovirus infection. MiXCR, applied by TCRdb to the reads, yields one record per CDR3 protein. Of approximately 180,000 distinct CDR3 sequences detected, about a tenth appear once; the ten largest clones hold roughly 4.8%. The sequencing input was PBMCs. The receptors were gathered from a human donor in good health (CMV status not recorded). Some clones in this sample may be carry-over from other donors' samples. The CDR3 runs from the conserved cysteine through the conserved F or W.

TRBJ2-1 13 TRBV7-9 CAIHLGGYNEQFF
TRBJ2-5 15 TRBV19 CASSMRLSSQETQYF
TRBJ2-3 14 TRBV20-1 CSASRGGGADTQYF
TRBJ2-3 16 TRBV7-2 CASSSLPQELQDTQYF
TRBJ2-7 14 TRBV7-2 CASSFDRGSYEQYF
TRBJ2-7 12 TRBV28 CASSRRAYEQYF
TRBJ1-2 14 TRBV2 CASSDGGTNYGYTF
TRBJ2-7 14 TRBV27 CASSTPGGFNEQYF
TRBJ2-3 13 TRBV5-5 CASRWGVPDTQYF
TRBJ2-3 19 TRBV14 CASSQEGHFVGGGTDTQYF
TRBJ1-1 14 TRBV11-2 CASTASTGGTEAFF
TRBJ2-5 16 TRBV5-4 CASSPPRSASRETQYF
TRBJ2-2 17 TRBV5-6 CASSFEREGPNTGELFF
TRBJ1-1 16 TRBV7-6 CASSSEDAGANTEAFF
TRBJ1-5 15 TRBV7-2 CASSFRGASDQPQHF
TRBJ2-5 13 TRBV7-9 CASRFGAQETQYF
TRBJ2-3 16 TRBV7-8 CASSLKGAGGTDTQYF
TRBJ2-2 15 TRBV29-1 CSAAGGQGRTGELFF
TRBJ1-1 13 TRBV19 CASSILMNTEAFF
TRBJ1-6 16 TRBV7-9 CASSPGRDSYNSPLHF
TRBJ2-3 16 TRBV19 CASRPTGQGTTDTQYF
TRBJ2-5 11 TRBV7-4 CALPGAETQYF
TRBJ1-5 13 TRBV6-2/TRBV6-3 CATTTGAGQPQHF
TRBJ1-1 14 TRBV20-1 CSAQNGGSNTEAFF
TRBJ2-5 15 TRBV7-2 CASSLAQGYQETQYF
TRBJ1-5 14 TRBV19 CASSLEKSNQPQHF
TRBJ1-1 15 TRBV4-2 CASSQALTANTEAFF
TRBJ1-4 13 TRBV6-5 CASSRDTNEKLFF
TRBJ1-2 12 TRBV7-2 CASSPRSTGYTF
TRBJ1-1 13 TRBV7-6 CASSLEMNTEAFF
TRBJ1-2 13 TRBV14 CASSQADGYGYTF
TRBJ1-2 13 TRBV20-1 CSAVTGFSYGYTF
TRBJ1-2 14 TRBV7-2 CASSGGVENYGYTF
TRBJ2-3 12 TRBV24-1 CATSQVADTQYF
TRBJ1-1 15 TRBV3-1 CASSAGIQANTEAFF
TRBJ1-2 15 TRBV5-1 CASSLGTVMNYGYTF
TRBJ1-4 14 TRBV7-2 CASSLALDSEKLFF
TRBJ2-3 14 TRBV12-3/TRBV12-4 CASSFGHLTDTQYF
TRBJ2-6 17 TRBV7-2 CASSVQGRSSGANVLTF
TRBJ1-3 15 TRBV19 CASSREGRGGNTIYF
TRBJ1-1 15 TRBV7-9 CASSDLGTANTEAFF
TRBJ2-2 14 TRBV7-3 CASSFTGATGELFF